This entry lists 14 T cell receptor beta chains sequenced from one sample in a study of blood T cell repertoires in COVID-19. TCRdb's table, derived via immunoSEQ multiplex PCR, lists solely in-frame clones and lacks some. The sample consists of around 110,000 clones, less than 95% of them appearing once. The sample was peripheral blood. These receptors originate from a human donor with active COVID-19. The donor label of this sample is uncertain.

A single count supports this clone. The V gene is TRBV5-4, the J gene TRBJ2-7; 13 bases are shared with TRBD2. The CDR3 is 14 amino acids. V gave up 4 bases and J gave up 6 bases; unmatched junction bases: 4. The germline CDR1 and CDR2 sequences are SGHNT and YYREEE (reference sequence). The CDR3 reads CASSPLAGGAEQYF. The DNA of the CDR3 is TGTGCCAGCAGCCCACTAGCGGGGGGGGCCGAGCAGTACTTC.

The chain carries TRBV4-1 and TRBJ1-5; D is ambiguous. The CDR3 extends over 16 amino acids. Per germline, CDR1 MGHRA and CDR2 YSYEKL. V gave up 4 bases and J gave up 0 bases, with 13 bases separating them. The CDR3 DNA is TGCGCCAGCAGCCTTAGCGTTAGCCTTAGCAATCAGCCCCAGCATTTT. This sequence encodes CASSLSVSLSNQPQHF.

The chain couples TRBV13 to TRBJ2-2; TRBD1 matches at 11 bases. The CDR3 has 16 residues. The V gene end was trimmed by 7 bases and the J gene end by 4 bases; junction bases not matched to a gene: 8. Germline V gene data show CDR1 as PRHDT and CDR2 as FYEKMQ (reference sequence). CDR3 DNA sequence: TGTGCCAGCACCCACGGACAGGGGGCGGGCACCGGGGAGCTGTTTTTT. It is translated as CASTHGQGAGTGELFF.

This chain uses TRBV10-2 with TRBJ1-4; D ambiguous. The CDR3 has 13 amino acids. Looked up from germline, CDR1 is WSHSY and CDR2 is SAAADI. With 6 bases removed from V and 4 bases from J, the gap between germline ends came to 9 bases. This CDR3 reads CASRWQINEKLFF. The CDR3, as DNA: TGCGCCAGCAGGTGGCAGATTAATGAAAAACTGTTTTTT.

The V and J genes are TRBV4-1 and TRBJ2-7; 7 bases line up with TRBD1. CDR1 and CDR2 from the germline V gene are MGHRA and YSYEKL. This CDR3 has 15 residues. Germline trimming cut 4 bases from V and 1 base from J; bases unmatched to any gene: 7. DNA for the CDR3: TGCGCCAGCAGCCTCGGACAGGACGTTTCCTACGAGCAGTACTTC. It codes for CASSLGQDVSYEQYF.

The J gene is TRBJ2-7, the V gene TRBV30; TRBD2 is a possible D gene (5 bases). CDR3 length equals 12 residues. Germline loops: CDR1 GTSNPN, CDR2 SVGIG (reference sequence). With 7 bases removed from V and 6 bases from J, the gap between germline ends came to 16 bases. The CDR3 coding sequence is TGTGCCTCCTACCCGGGCAGCGGCGAGCAGTACTTC. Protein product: CASYPGSGEQYF.

CDR3: CSVERQGQWETQYF. CDR3 bases: TGCAGCGTAGAGAGACAGGGGCAATGGGAGACCCAGTACTTC. The chain carries TRBV29-1 and TRBJ2-5; 8 positions agree with TRBD1. V lost 6 bases to trimming and J lost 5 bases; unmatched junction nucleotides: 11. Germline loops: CDR1 SQVTM, CDR2 ANQGSEA. The CDR3 is 14 amino acids.

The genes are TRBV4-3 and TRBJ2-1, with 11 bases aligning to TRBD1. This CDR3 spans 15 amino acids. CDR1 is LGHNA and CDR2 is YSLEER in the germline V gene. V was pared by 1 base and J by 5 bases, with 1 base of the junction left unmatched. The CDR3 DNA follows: TGCGCCAGCAGCCAAGTGGACAGGGGGCACAATGAGCAGTTCTTC. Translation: CASSQVDRGHNEQFF.

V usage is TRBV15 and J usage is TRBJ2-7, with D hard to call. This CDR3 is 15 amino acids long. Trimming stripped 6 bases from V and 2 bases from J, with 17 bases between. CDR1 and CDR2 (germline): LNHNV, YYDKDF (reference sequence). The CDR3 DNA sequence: TGTGCCACCAGTAGAATCAGCGAGCCAACCTACGAGCAGTACTTC. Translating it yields CATSRISEPTYEQYF. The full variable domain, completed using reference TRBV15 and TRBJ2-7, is DAMVIQNPRYQVTQFGKPVTLSCSQTLNHNVMYWYQQKSSQAPKLLFHYYDKDFNNEADTPDNFQSRRPNTSFCFLDIRSPGLGDTAMYLCATSRISEPTYEQYFGPGTRLTVT.

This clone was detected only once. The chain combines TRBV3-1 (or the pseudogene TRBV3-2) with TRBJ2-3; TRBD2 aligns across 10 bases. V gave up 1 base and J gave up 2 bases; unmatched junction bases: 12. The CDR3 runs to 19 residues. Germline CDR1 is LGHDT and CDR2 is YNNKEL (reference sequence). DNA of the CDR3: TGTGCCAGCAGCCAAGGATCCCAACAGCGGGGGGGCCACACAGATACGCAGTATTTT. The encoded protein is CASSQGSQQRGGHTDTQYF.

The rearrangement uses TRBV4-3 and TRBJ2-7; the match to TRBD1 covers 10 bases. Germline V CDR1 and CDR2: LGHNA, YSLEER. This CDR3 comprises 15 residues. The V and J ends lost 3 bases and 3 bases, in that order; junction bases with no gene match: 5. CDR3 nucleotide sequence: TGCGCCAGCAGCCACTCCGGGACAGGGGACTACGAGCAGTACTTC. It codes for CASSHSGTGDYEQYF.

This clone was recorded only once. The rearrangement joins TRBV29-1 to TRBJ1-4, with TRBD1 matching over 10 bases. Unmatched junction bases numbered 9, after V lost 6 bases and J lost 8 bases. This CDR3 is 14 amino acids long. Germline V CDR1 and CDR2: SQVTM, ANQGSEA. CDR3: CSVAGDRGTEKLFF. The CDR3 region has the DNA TGCAGCGTCGCGGGGGACAGGGGTACGGAAAAACTGTTTTTT.

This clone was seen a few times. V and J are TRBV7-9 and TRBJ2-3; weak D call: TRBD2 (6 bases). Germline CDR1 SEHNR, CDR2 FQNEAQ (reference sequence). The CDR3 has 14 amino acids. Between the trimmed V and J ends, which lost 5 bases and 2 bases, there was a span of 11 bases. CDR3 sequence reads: CASSAGGFTDTQYF. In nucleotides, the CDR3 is TGTGCCAGCAGCGCCGGGGGATTCACAGATACGCAGTATTTT.

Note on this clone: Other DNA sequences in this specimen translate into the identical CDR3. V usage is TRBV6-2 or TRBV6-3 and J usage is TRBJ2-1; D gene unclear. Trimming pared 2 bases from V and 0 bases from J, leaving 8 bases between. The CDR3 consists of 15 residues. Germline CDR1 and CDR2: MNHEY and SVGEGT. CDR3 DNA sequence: TGTGCCAGCAGTTACCAAAGGAGCTCCTACAATGAGCAGTTCTTC. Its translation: CASSYQRSSYNEQFF.